These 20 T cell receptor beta chains were sequenced from one sample in a study of monozygotic twins with inflammatory bowel disease. TCRdb reprocessed the 5' RACE reads, with one entry per CDR3 protein and no DNA. The listing records around 140,000 distinct CDR3 sequences. Sequencing used blood. The receptors stem from a human donor with ulcerative colitis or Crohn's disease, or a healthy co-twin of an affected twin (not recorded which).

The chain has TRBV12-3 or TRBV12-4 and TRBJ1-1. The CDR3 totals 11 residues. CDR3 in amino acids: CASRLRTEAFF.

The rearrangement uses TRBV7-2 and TRBJ2-3; TCRdb calls TRBD2, which cannot be checked without DNA. The length of the CDR3 is 15 residues. Germline-derived CDR1 and CDR2 are SGHTA and FQGNSA. CDR3 sequence reads: CASSSRLAGADTQYF.

The chain carries TRBV11-2 and TRBJ2-5; TCRdb returns TRBD1, unconfirmable since there is no DNA. This CDR3 is built from 15 residues. Germline assignment: CDR1 SGHAT and CDR2 FQNNGV. The CDR3 region is CASDWARGVSETQYF.

This chain links TRBV11-2 with TRBJ1-5; TCRdb's D call of TRBD1 is untestable without DNA. Germline loops: CDR1 SGHAT, CDR2 FQNNGV. The CDR3 spans 18 residues. CDR3 sequence reads: CASSSKTGTGLLVQPQHF.

The CDR3 sequence is CASSTGTTANTGELFF. V is TRBV5-1 and J is TRBJ2-2; TCRdb's assignment of TRBD2 cannot be checked, as there is no DNA. This CDR3 spans 16 amino acids. Germline values: CDR1 SGHRS, CDR2 YFSETQ.

This chain links TRBV4-2 with TRBJ1-1; checking the TCRdb D call of TRBD1 is not possible without DNA. The CDR3 covers 13 residues. Germline-derived CDR1 and CDR2 are LGHNA and YNFKEQ. The CDR3 sequence: CASSQDGYRRAFF.

V usage is TRBV20-1 and J usage is TRBJ2-2. Per germline, CDR1 DFQATT and CDR2 SNEGSKA (reference sequence). The CDR3 length is 15 residues. CDR3 loop: CSALSHQEYTGELFF.

The rearrangement uses TRBV19 and TRBJ2-1; TCRdb's assignment of TRBD1 cannot be checked, as there is no DNA. The CDR3 is made up of 14 amino acids. Germline V CDR1 and CDR2: LNHDA, SQIVND (reference sequence). The CDR3 loop reads CASSRESSYNEQFF.

The V call is TRBV5-5, the J call TRBJ2-7; lacking DNA, the TRBD1 call made by TCRdb goes unchecked. The germline CDR1 and CDR2 sequences are SGHKS and YYEKEE (reference sequence). The CDR3 loop spans 15 amino acids. CDR3 amino acids: CASSFILTGPYEQYF. Full variable domain (remainder filled in from reference TRBV5-5 and TRBJ2-7): DAGVTQSPTHLIKTRGQQVTLRCSPISGHKSVSWYQQVLGQGPQFIFQYYEKEERGRGNFPDRFSARQFPNYSSELNVNALLLGDSALYLCASSFILTGPYEQYFGPGTRLTVT.

The rearrangement links TRBV5-1 to TRBJ2-1; TCRdb names TRBD2, which stays unverified in the absence of DNA. Germline CDR1 and CDR2: SGHRS and YFSETQ. The CDR3 is made up of 15 amino acids. The CDR3: CASSLGGARYNEQFF.

This chain joins TRBV3-1 and TRBJ1-2; TCRdb's assignment of TRBD1 cannot be checked, as there is no DNA. The CDR3 loop spans 15 amino acids. Germline V gene data show CDR1 as LGHDT and CDR2 as YNNKEL (reference sequence). CDR3 amino acids: CASSFRTGVWYGYTF.

This sequence joins TRBV20-1 and TRBJ2-5; TCRdb lists TRBD1, though no DNA is available to test this call. The CDR3 is 13 amino acids. Looked up from germline, CDR1 is DFQATT and CDR2 is SNEGSKA (reference sequence). CDR3 residues: CSATRDHWKTQYF.

J is TRBJ2-3 and V is TRBV5-4; TCRdb's D call, TRBD2, is unchecked because there is no DNA. CDR1 is SGHNT and CDR2 is YYREEE in the germline V gene (reference sequence). This CDR3 has 19 amino acids. CDR3 amino acids: CASSLTPGLALEYTDTQYF.

The gene calls are TRBV29-1 and TRBJ2-3. The germline V gene has CDR1 SQVTM and CDR2 ANQGSEA. The CDR3 contains 13 residues. The CDR3: CSVHITSTDTQYF.

The chain recombines TRBV29-1 with TRBJ1-1; TCRdb's D call of TRBD1 is untestable without DNA. The CDR3 length is 12 residues. The V gene's germline CDR1 is SQVTM and CDR2 ANQGSEA. CDR3 region: CSGLTGPTEAFF.

The chain uses TRBV7-2 and TRBJ2-1. Per germline, CDR1 SGHTA and CDR2 FQGNSA. This CDR3 spans 13 amino acids. The chain's CDR3 is CASSLVGGNEQFF.

The V gene is TRBV6-5, the J gene TRBJ1-6. The V gene's germline CDR1 is MNHEY and CDR2 SVGAGI. The CDR3 covers 15 residues. The CDR3 here is CASSYGEVYNSPLHF.

This CDR3 is CASSLDRNQPQHF. V gene TRBV7-2 combines with J gene TRBJ1-5. The germline V gene has CDR1 SGHTA and CDR2 FQGNSA. The CDR3 covers 13 residues.

The CDR3 region is CASSLDWNRPQETQYF. The V gene is TRBV7-8, the J gene TRBJ2-5. The CDR3 extends over 16 amino acids. Germline V gene sequence: CDR1 SGHVS, CDR2 FQNEAQ.

This rearrangement joins TRBV7-2 to TRBJ2-1; TCRdb indicates TRBD2, and absent DNA this call remains unverified. The germline V gene has CDR1 SGHTA and CDR2 FQGNSA. The length of the CDR3 is 14 residues. The CDR3 loop reads CASSLAPLATEQFF.